This TCR beta chain originates from a study of blood T cell repertoires in COVID-19. In the authors' workflow: Estimates of nucleated cell counts were drawn from the amplification of reference gene primers. Assay used: immunoSEQ multiplex PCR; TCRdb lists only in-frame clones, some missing. Clone size and the V and J calls come from that table; the DNA yielded D and trimming. The sample shows a few hundred thousand clones, around 87% of them seen only once. Patients at the Seattle site were enrolled during active infection and followed longitudinally. Germline assignment: CDR1 SGDLS and CDR2 YYNGEE. Deletions cut 3 bases from V and 2 bases from J, with 15 bases between. The CDR3 runs to 16 residues.

This chain connects TRBV9 to TRBJ2-1, with D tentatively TRBD1 (5 bases). What was sequenced was peripheral blood. The sequence came from a woman in her 30s with COVID-19, enrolled during active disease. The CDR3 DNA sequence: TGTGCCAGCAGCGCCTTCGATGGGGCCGCCTACAATGAGCAGTTCTTC. It encodes CASSAFDGAAYNEQFF.